This TCR beta chain was recovered during a study of shared clonotypes between healthy human individuals. TCRdb's copy holds only in-frame clones and misses some; the assay was immunoSEQ multiplex PCR. The sample lists roughly 2,000,000 clones; approximately 94% were seen once. Naive CD8 cells comprised CD45RO-negative, CCR7-positively selected cells, excluding terminally differentiated effector memory CD45RA+ cells. The V gene lost 3 bases and the J gene lost 0 bases, with 10 bases spanning the gap. Germline-derived CDR1 and CDR2 are SGHAT and FQNNGV. The CDR3 is 15 amino acids. This chain links TRBV11-2 with TRBJ2-3, with unresolved D. The sequencing input was naive CD8+ T cells sorted from blood. The sequence was collected from a man between 18 and 35 years old in good health. CDR3 sequence: CASSLPAASTDTQYF. For the CDR3, the DNA is TGTGCCAGCAGCTTGCCCGCAGCAAGCACAGATACGCAGTATTTT.